This is a list of T cell receptor beta chains from one sample in a study of cytomegalovirus exposure and HLA in healthy donors. Profiled with immunoSEQ multiplex PCR; TCRdb holds only in-frame clones, not every one. The table shows around 130,000 clones, with about 80% occurring only once. Sequencing was done on a sample of PBMCs. These receptors came from a boy between 2 and 10 years old in good health and CMV-seronegative. Both conserved end residues are part of each CDR3. D genes are given only for firm matches. Not every row has a clone size; where given, it reads once, few, many or a size class.

CDR3 protein | CDR3 DNA | D gene | V gene | clone size | J gene
CAISSSGRYNEQFF | TGTGCCATCAGTAGTAGCGGGAGGTATAATGAGCAGTTCTTC | TRBD2 | TRBV10-3 | NA | TRBJ2-1
CASSGLDGGNEQFF | TGTGCCAGCAGTGGACTAGATGGAGGCAATGAGCAGTTCTTC | NA | TRBV6-4 | NA | TRBJ2-1
CASTPGATNEKLFF | TGTGCCAGCACCCCGGGTGCAACTAATGAAAAACTGTTTTTT | NA | TRBV9 | once | TRBJ1-4
CASSTREGSGTQQFF | TGTGCTAGCAGCACACGGGAAGGTAGCGGAACCCAGCAGTTCTTC | NA | TRBV7-7 | NA | TRBJ2-1
CASSQGLAGGGNEQFF | TGCGCCAGCAGCCAGGGGCTAGCGGGGGGTGGGAATGAGCAGTTCTTC | TRBD2 | TRBV4-3 | NA | TRBJ2-1
CASSLLGQSTDGYTF | TGTGCCAGCAGCCTACTGGGACAGTCAACGGATGGCTACACCTTC | TRBD1 | TRBV7-9 | NA | TRBJ1-2
CASRRDRAVANYGYTF | TGTGCCAGCAGGCGGGACAGAGCGGTAGCTAACTATGGCTACACCTTC | TRBD1 | TRBV2 | NA | TRBJ1-2
CASSLGAFLSRNEQFF | TGTGCCAGCAGTTTGGGCGCTTTTCTGAGCCGCAATGAGCAGTTCTTC | NA | TRBV27 | NA | TRBJ2-1
CAWNRGIGRATNEKLFF | TGTGCCTGGAACAGGGGTATCGGTAGGGCAACTAATGAAAAACTGTTTTTT | TRBD1 | TRBV30 | NA | TRBJ1-4
CASSEAGGSHRDQPQHF | TGTGCCAGCAGTGAAGCAGGAGGCAGCCATCGAGATCAGCCCCAGCATTTT | NA | TRBV6-1 | NA | TRBJ1-5
CASSPWTSGDPNEQFF | TGTGCCAGCAGCCCCTGGACTAGCGGGGATCCCAATGAGCAGTTCTTC | TRBD2 | TRBV7-6 | NA | TRBJ2-1
CASSFGGENSPLHF | TGCGCCAGCAGCTTCGGAGGGGAAAATTCACCCCTCCACTTT | NA | TRBV5-1 | NA | TRBJ1-6
CASSLVGTSGRRNTGELFF | TGTGCCAGCAGCTTAGTTGGGACTAGCGGGAGGAGGAACACCGGGGAGCTGTTTTTT | TRBD2 | TRBV7-6 | NA | TRBJ2-2
CSVDPLVANYGYTF | TGCAGCGTTGACCCTCTGGTAGCTAACTATGGCTACACCTTC | NA | TRBV29-1 | NA | TRBJ1-2
CASSLVRGGRYNEQFF | TGTGCCAGCAGCTTAGTTCGGGGGGGTAGGTACAATGAGCAGTTCTTC | TRBD2 | TRBV11-2 | NA | TRBJ2-1
CASSLILGDNQPQHF | TGTGCCAGCAGTTTAATTTTGGGCGACAATCAGCCCCAGCATTTT | NA | TRBV27 | NA | TRBJ1-5
CASSQGTGVGTGELFF | TGCGCCAGCAGCCAAGGCACAGGGGTAGGGACCGGGGAGCTGTTTTTT | TRBD1 | TRBV4-3 | NA | TRBJ2-2
CASSIGRGLYGYTF | TGTGCCAGTAGTATAGGTCGGGGACTCTATGGCTACACCTTC | NA | TRBV19 | NA | TRBJ1-2
CASSYNRVNQPQHF | TGTGCCAGCAGCTACAACAGGGTCAATCAGCCCCAGCATTTT | NA | TRBV5-5 | NA | TRBJ1-5
CASSPGQGGGNTIYF | TGTGCCAGCAGTCCGGGACAGGGGGGCGGAAACACCATATATTTT | TRBD1 | TRBV6-6 | NA | TRBJ1-3
CASYSSIYIQYF | TGTGCCAGTTACTCGAGCATATACATTCAGTACTTC | NA | TRBV2 | NA | TRBJ2-4
CASRPTEFYSPLHF | TGTGCCAGTAGACCTACAGAATTTTATTCACCCCTCCACTTT | NA | TRBV19 | few | TRBJ1-6
CASSLGGGGELFF | TGTGCCAGCAGCTTAGGGGGCGGCGGGGAGCTGTTTTTT | NA | TRBV7-6 | NA | TRBJ2-2
CAWSPSGGLQYF | TGTGCCTGGAGTCCCAGCGGGGGACTTCAGTACTTC | TRBD2 | TRBV30 | NA | TRBJ2-5
CASSLVGGRTDTQYF | TGTGCCAGCAGTTTAGTGGGAGGGCGGACAGATACGCAGTATTTT | TRBD2 | TRBV27 | NA | TRBJ2-3
CASSYHLDRPYGYTF | TGTGCCAGCAGTTACCACTTAGACAGGCCTTATGGCTACACCTTC | NA | TRBV6-6 | NA | TRBJ1-2
CASSYPGLGVEKLFF | TGTGCCAGCAGCTACCCAGGGCTTGGGGTTGAAAAACTGTTTTTT | NA | TRBV5-5 | NA | TRBJ1-4
CASSQEVALEVNEQFF | TGCGCCAGCAGCCAAGAAGTAGCGCTAGAGGTCAATGAGCAGTTCTTC | NA | TRBV4-1 | NA | TRBJ2-1
CASSPGQLNTEAFF | TGTGCCAGCAGCCCGGGACAGCTGAACACTGAAGCTTTCTTT | TRBD1 | TRBV7-9 | NA | TRBJ1-1
CASRVDRVPNYGYTF | TGTGCCAGCAGAGTGGACAGGGTACCTAACTATGGCTACACCTTC | TRBD1 | TRBV5-5 | NA | TRBJ1-2
CASSQDRDRVYNEQFF | TGCGCCAGCAGCCAAGATCGGGACAGGGTCTACAATGAGCAGTTCTTC | TRBD1 | TRBV4-3 | once | TRBJ2-1
CASSPFPDRFEDTQYF | TGTGCCAGCAGCCCTTTCCCCGACAGGTTTGAAGATACGCAGTATTTT | NA | TRBV9 | NA | TRBJ2-3
CASSRAGINTEAFF | TGTGCCAGCAGTCGAGCAGGCATCAACACTGAAGCTTTCTTT | NA | TRBV6-5 | few | TRBJ1-1
CASSIQRDSLFPDTQYF | TGTGCCAGTAGTATCCAACGGGACAGTCTCTTCCCAGATACGCAGTATTTT | TRBD1 | TRBV19 | NA | TRBJ2-3
CATSRGGAGELFF | TGTGCCACCAGCAGAGGGGGGGCCGGGGAGCTGTTTTTT | NA | TRBV15 | NA | TRBJ2-2
CASSSTTDLVDTQYF | TGTGCCAGTAGTTCTACTACCGACCTCGTGGATACGCAGTATTTT | NA | TRBV19 | once | TRBJ2-3
CASSPGLAGGDEQFF | TGTGCCAGCAGCCCGGGACTAGCGGGTGGCGATGAGCAGTTCTTC | TRBD2 | TRBV7-3 | NA | TRBJ2-1
CASSLALASGGENYEQYF | TGTGCCAGCAGCTTAGCGTTGGCTAGCGGGGGGGAAAACTACGAGCAGTACTTC | TRBD2 | TRBV7-2 | NA | TRBJ2-7
CASSPDPGTLTYEQYF | TGTGCCAGCAGCCCTGACCCCGGGACACTGACCTACGAGCAGTACTTC | NA | TRBV9 | NA | TRBJ2-7
CASSALSTGYTEAFF | TGTGCCAGTAGTGCCCTTTCAACGGGGTACACTGAAGCTTTCTTT | NA | TRBV19 | NA | TRBJ1-1
CASSYVSGQGRDEAFF | TGTGCCAGCAGTTATGTGAGTGGACAGGGGAGGGATGAAGCTTTCTTT | TRBD1 | TRBV6-5 | NA | TRBJ1-1
CASTAPGTRLLSKSTGELFF | TGCGCCAGCACCGCCCCCGGGACTAGATTATTGTCTAAGAGCACCGGGGAGCTGTTTTTT | TRBD2 | TRBV4-3 | NA | TRBJ2-2
CASSIDRGDQPQHF | TGTGCCAGTAGTATCGACAGGGGGGATCAGCCCCAGCATTTT | TRBD1 | TRBV19 | NA | TRBJ1-5
CSGSPVSFTGELFF | TGTTCCGGCAGCCCTGTTAGTTTCACCGGGGAGCTGTTTTTT | NA | TRBV7-9 | NA | TRBJ2-2
CASSLNSGISYNEQFF | TGTGCCAGCAGTCTCAATTCAGGGATATCATACAATGAGCAGTTCTTC | NA | TRBV27 | NA | TRBJ2-1
CASSLAYAPTTNTGELFF | TGTGCCAGCAGCTTAGCTTATGCCCCAACTACGAACACCGGGGAGCTGTTTTTT | NA | TRBV7-3 | NA | TRBJ2-2